A single sample gave rise to the 15 T cell receptor beta chains below, sequenced in a study of blood T cell repertoires in COVID-19. Sequenced by immunoSEQ multiplex PCR; TCRdb stores in-frame clones only, minus some. Counted here are around 310,000 clones, 90% occurring once; the ten biggest clones make up around 0.96%. Source material: peripheral blood. The source of these receptors is a woman in her forties with COVID-19, enrolled during active disease.

The V gene is TRBV7-6, the J gene TRBJ1-2, with 8 bases matching TRBD1. Per germline, CDR1 SGHVS and CDR2 FNYEAQ. The V and J ends lost 5 bases and 5 bases, in that order; junction bases with no gene match: 10. This CDR3 is 15 amino acids long. CDR3 amino acids: CASSPGQGKEYGYTF. CDR3 in DNA: TGTGCCAGCAGCCCCGGACAGGGCAAGGAGTATGGCTACACCTTC.

The chain recombines TRBV7-2 with TRBJ1-3, with 8 bases aligning to TRBD1. The germline CDR1 and CDR2 sequences are SGHTA and FQGNSA. Trimming removed 5 bases from V and 0 bases from J; junction bases left unmatched: 6. The CDR3 loop spans 16 amino acids. The CDR3 DNA is TGTGCCAGCAGCGCGAGACAGGGGAGCTCTGGAAACACCATATATTTT. Amino acid sequence: CASSARQGSSGNTIYF.

The chain has TRBV18 and TRBJ2-7; 13 bases are a match to TRBD2. This CDR3 is built from 15 residues. After removal of 4 bases from V and 4 bases from J, the junction contained 4 bases not matched to a gene. Germline-derived CDR1 and CDR2 are KGHSH and LQKENI. CDR3 sequence reads: CASSRLAGGDYEQYF. In DNA form, the CDR3 reads TGTGCCAGCTCACGACTAGCGGGAGGCGATTACGAGCAGTACTTC.

The chain employs TRBV7-2 and TRBJ2-1; unclear D gene. The CDR3 spans 15 residues. CDR1 and CDR2 (germline): SGHTA, FQGNSA. Trimming removed 1 base at V and 10 bases at J, with 17 bases between. The CDR3 spells CASSLGVLRSMEQFF. DNA of the CDR3: TGTGCCAGCAGCTTAGGGGTTCTTAGGAGTATGGAGCAGTTCTTC.

A single count supports this clone. The chain combines TRBV28 with TRBJ2-7, with 9 bases lining up with TRBD1. The CDR3 is 15 residues long. V lost 5 bases and J lost 5; bases outside the gene matches: 10. The germline V gene encodes CDR1 MDHEN and CDR2 SYDVKM. CDR3 sequence (DNA): TGTGCCAGCAGTACGCGGGACAGGGTGTCAGACGAGCAGTACTTC. Translating gives CASSTRDRVSDEQYF.

This clone was detected only once. The rearrangement links TRBV19 to TRBJ1-1; D is perhaps TRBD1 (6 bases). The CDR3 has 13 amino acids. Trimming took off 3 bases at V and 4 bases at J, with 9 bases between the two ends. From germline, CDR1 is LNHDA and CDR2 SQIVND (reference sequence). CDR3 sequence (DNA): TGTGCCAGTAGTATGTTCAGGGGCACTGAAGCTTTCTTT. Amino acids: CASSMFRGTEAFF.

This clone was observed a handful of times. This chain uses TRBV3-1 (or the pseudogene TRBV3-2) with TRBJ2-3; 14 bases match TRBD2. With 3 bases clipped from V and 5 bases from J, the junction kept 13 bases outside the gene matches. Germline V lookup: CDR1 LGHDT, CDR2 YNNKEL (reference sequence). This CDR3 has 19 amino acids. CDR3 residues: CASSHHVTTSGRVGDTQYF. CDR3 sequence (DNA): TGTGCCAGCAGCCATCACGTTACGACTAGCGGGAGGGTTGGAGATACGCAGTATTTT.

This sequence joins TRBV27 and TRBJ2-1; 8 positions match TRBD2. The germline V gene encodes CDR1 MNHEY and CDR2 SMNVEV (reference sequence). The CDR3 sequence is 12 residues long. The junction had 4 bases not matched to a gene; V was cut back by 6 bases and J by 9 bases. This CDR3 is CASRETSGEQFF. DNA for the CDR3: TGTGCCAGCAGGGAAACTAGCGGTGAGCAGTTCTTC.

The gene calls are TRBV6-5 and TRBJ1-1, with a weak D call TRBD1 (6 bases). The germline CDR1 and CDR2 sequences are MNHEY and SVGAGI. The CDR3 is made up of 13 amino acids. Trimming shortened V by 2 bases and J by 10 bases, and 14 bases separated the two germline ends. The CDR3 here is CASSYPGGLAAFF. CDR3 sequence (DNA): TGTGCCAGCAGTTACCCGGGGGGCCTGGCAGCTTTCTTT.

This sequence joins TRBV4-3 and TRBJ1-3; D uncertain. The length of the CDR3 is 14 residues. V lost 3 bases and J lost 2, with 8 bases in between. In germline, CDR1 is LGHNA, CDR2 YSLEER. CDR3 nucleotides: TGCGCCAGCAGCCAGCGGACTACTGGAAACACCATATATTTT. The encoded protein is CASSQRTTGNTIYF.

The chain employs TRBV4-3 and TRBJ2-3; 8 positions match TRBD2. The CDR3 has 18 residues. CDR1 and CDR2 (germline): LGHNA, YSLEER. The ends lost 4 bases at V and 1 base at J; junction bases unmatched: 13. The CDR3 bases are TGCGCCAGCAGCCTTCGGGCCACGGCGGGAGGAGGCACAGATACGCAGTATTTT. It specifies CASSLRATAGGGTDTQYF.

This rearrangement joins TRBV18 to TRBJ1-5; D remains ambiguous. This CDR3 is 13 amino acids long. Germline loops: CDR1 KGHSH, CDR2 LQKENI. The V end was cut by 6 bases, the J end by 5 bases, with 11 bases between. The CDR3 protein is CASSPREYQPQHF. In DNA, the CDR3 is TGTGCCAGCTCTCCAAGGGAGTATCAGCCCCAGCATTTT.

The CDR3 is CASSLLYLRSYNEQFF. Here the CDR3 DNA reads TGTGCCAGCAGCTTACTTTACCTTCGCTCCTACAATGAGCAGTTCTTC. The chain employs TRBV5-6 and TRBJ2-1; D not resolved. The germline CDR1 and CDR2 sequences are SGHDT and YYEEEE. This CDR3 has 16 amino acids. V was shortened by 2 bases and J by 0 bases, with 12 bases between the two germline ends.

Remarks on this clone: Other nucleotide sequences in the sample specify the same CDR3. This chain joins TRBV7-3 and TRBJ2-6, with 7 bases matching TRBD2. Unmatched junction bases numbered 3, after V lost 6 bases and J lost 1 base. Germline V gene sequence: CDR1 SGHTA, CDR2 FQGTGA. The CDR3 consists of 15 residues. CDR3 residues: CASSWGGSGANVLTF. The CDR3 nucleotides read TGTGCCAGCAGTTGGGGAGGGTCTGGGGCCAACGTCCTGACTTTC.

The V gene is TRBV5-4, the J gene TRBJ1-2; D is possibly TRBD1 (6 bases). CDR1 and CDR2 (germline): SGHNT, YYREEE (reference sequence). V was cut by 4 bases and J by 8 bases, with 15 bases left in between. This CDR3 contains 13 residues. The CDR3 nucleotides read TGTGCCAGCAGCCCACAGGGACCAACGGGCTACACCTTC. Encoded protein: CASSPQGPTGYTF.